Listed below are T cell receptor beta chains from one sample, sequenced in a study of cytomegalovirus exposure and HLA in healthy donors. Profiled with immunoSEQ multiplex PCR; TCRdb holds only in-frame clones, not every one. The sample lists around 120,000 clones; roughly 63% were seen once. Sequenced sample: PBMCs. The origin of the receptors is a man under 40 in good health and CMV-seropositive. Each CDR3 is given with its conserved first and last residue. A D gene is named only where the DNA matches it firmly. Clone size is shown for a subset of rows, as once, few, many or a class of expanded clone.

d_gene: TRBD1
j_gene: TRBJ2-7
abundance: -
v_gene: TRBV27
CDR3nt: TGTGCCAGCAGTTTCTCCGGGACAGATTTCTACGAGCAGTACTTC
CDR3aa: CASSFSGTDFYEQYF

d_gene: TRBD1
j_gene: TRBJ2-1
abundance: -
v_gene: TRBV11-3
CDR3nt: TGTGCCAGCAGCTTAGGACAGGGCAGCTCCTACAATGAGCAGTTCTTC
CDR3aa: CASSLGQGSSYNEQFF

d_gene: TRBD1
j_gene: TRBJ1-2
abundance: -
v_gene: TRBV29-1
CDR3nt: TGCAGCGTTAGGGGGCTCGACTATGGCTACACCTTC
CDR3aa: CSVRGLDYGYTF

d_gene: TRBD1
j_gene: TRBJ1-5
abundance: -
v_gene: TRBV15
CDR3nt: TGTGCCACCAGCAGAGGCACAGGGACAGGGGCCATCAAAGTTATCCAGCCCCAGCATTTT
CDR3aa: CATSRGTGTGAIKVIQPQHF

d_gene: -
j_gene: TRBJ1-5
abundance: -
v_gene: TRBV18
CDR3nt: TGTGCCAGCTCACCCTGGGGGGGGATCAATCAGCCCCAGCATTTT
CDR3aa: CASSPWGGINQPQHF

d_gene: TRBD2
j_gene: TRBJ2-5
abundance: -
v_gene: TRBV5-1
CDR3nt: TGCGCCAGCAGCTTGGTGCGGGAGGCCGGGGAGCAGTACTTC
CDR3aa: CASSLVREAGEQYF

d_gene: TRBD2
j_gene: TRBJ2-3
abundance: -
v_gene: TRBV27
CDR3nt: TGTGCCAGCAGGTTTAGCGGGAGCAACGCAGATACGCAGTATTTT
CDR3aa: CASRFSGSNADTQYF

d_gene: -
j_gene: TRBJ1-1
abundance: few
v_gene: TRBV7-9
CDR3nt: TGTGCCAGCAGCCTTCAGGGAGGCACTGAAGCTTTCTTT
CDR3aa: CASSLQGGTEAFF

d_gene: TRBD1
j_gene: TRBJ1-4
abundance: few
v_gene: TRBV5-1
CDR3nt: TGCGCCAGCAGCTACGACAGGGGAGCTGCAACTAATGAAAAACTGTTTTTT
CDR3aa: CASSYDRGAATNEKLFF

d_gene: -
j_gene: TRBJ1-1
abundance: -
v_gene: TRBV5-1
CDR3nt: TGCGCCAGCAGCTTAGGAGGGGCGCATGAAGCTTTCTTT
CDR3aa: CASSLGGAHEAFF

d_gene: -
j_gene: TRBJ2-7
abundance: -
v_gene: TRBV7-6
CDR3nt: TGTGCCAGCAGCCCTGGTCACGAGCAGTACTTC
CDR3aa: CASSPGHEQYF

d_gene: TRBD1
j_gene: TRBJ1-1
abundance: -
v_gene: TRBV18
CDR3nt: TGTGCCAGCTCACCTTTCACAGGGGAAGGTGAAGCTTTCTTT
CDR3aa: CASSPFTGEGEAFF

d_gene: TRBD1
j_gene: TRBJ2-7
abundance: -
v_gene: TRBV10-3
CDR3nt: TGTGCCATCAGTGAGTGGGACAGAGGCTACGAGCAGTACTTC
CDR3aa: CAISEWDRGYEQYF

d_gene: -
j_gene: TRBJ1-5
abundance: -
v_gene: TRBV29-1
CDR3nt: TGCAGCGTCACCCTGCGGGGGGATAGCAATCAGCCCCAGCATTTT
CDR3aa: CSVTLRGDSNQPQHF

d_gene: -
j_gene: TRBJ2-2
abundance: -
v_gene: TRBV6-6
CDR3nt: TGTGCCAGCAGCCCACTTGATTATATCGGGGACGGGGAGCTGTTTTTT
CDR3aa: CASSPLDYIGDGELFF

d_gene: TRBD2
j_gene: TRBJ2-7
abundance: -
v_gene: TRBV4-3
CDR3nt: TGCGCCAGCAGCCTGGGACTAGCGGGAAACTACGAGCAGTACTTC
CDR3aa: CASSLGLAGNYEQYF

d_gene: -
j_gene: TRBJ2-2
abundance: -
v_gene: TRBV4-1
CDR3nt: TGCGCCAGCAGCCAAGATGGGGGGATAACCGGGGAGCTGTTTTTT
CDR3aa: CASSQDGGITGELFF

d_gene: TRBD2
j_gene: TRBJ2-7
abundance: -
v_gene: TRBV4-2
CDR3nt: TGTGCCAGCAGCCAAGAGGGACTAGCGGGAGGGCCAGACCACGAGCAGTACTTC
CDR3aa: CASSQEGLAGGPDHEQYF

d_gene: TRBD1
j_gene: TRBJ1-5
abundance: -
v_gene: TRBV6-1
CDR3nt: TGTGCCAGCAGTGGTCCAGGTAGGACAGGTACAATCATAGGTTTTGGGCCCCAGCATTTT
CDR3aa: CASSGPGRTGTIIGFGPQHF

d_gene: -
j_gene: TRBJ2-7
abundance: -
v_gene: TRBV6-1
CDR3nt: TGTGCCAGCAGTGAATTAACGGGGGCCTACGAGCAGTACTTC
CDR3aa: CASSELTGAYEQYF

d_gene: -
j_gene: TRBJ2-6
abundance: -
v_gene: TRBV14
CDR3nt: TGTGCCAGCAGCCAAGATACGGGATTGCTCACCGGGGCCAACGTCCTGACTTTC
CDR3aa: CASSQDTGLLTGANVLTF

d_gene: -
j_gene: TRBJ2-2
abundance: few
v_gene: TRBV7-8
CDR3nt: TGTGCCAGCAGCTTGAGGGGGACCGGGGAGCTGTTTTTT
CDR3aa: CASSLRGTGELFF

d_gene: -
j_gene: TRBJ2-2
abundance: -
v_gene: TRBV6-1
CDR3nt: TGTGCCACCAACTCGATTTACGGGGAGCTGTTTTTT
CDR3aa: CATNSIYGELFF

d_gene: TRBD1
j_gene: TRBJ2-6
abundance: -
v_gene: TRBV4-2
CDR3nt: TGTGCCAGCAGCCAGGCGGACAGGGTGAGCTCTGGGGCCAACGTCCTGACTTTC
CDR3aa: CASSQADRVSSGANVLTF

d_gene: TRBD2
j_gene: TRBJ2-4
abundance: -
v_gene: TRBV4-3
CDR3nt: TGCGCCAGCAGCCCACGACTAGCGGGAGGGCCGGACATTCAGTACTTC
CDR3aa: CASSPRLAGGPDIQYF

d_gene: TRBD2
j_gene: TRBJ2-5
abundance: few
v_gene: TRBV27
CDR3nt: TGTGCCAGCAGTTTAATGGGACTAGCGGGAGGAGCCCAGTACTTC
CDR3aa: CASSLMGLAGGAQYF

d_gene: -
j_gene: TRBJ2-4
abundance: -
v_gene: TRBV7-9
CDR3nt: TGTGCCAGCAGCTTAGATTTTACCAAAAACATTCAGTACTTC
CDR3aa: CASSLDFTKNIQYF

d_gene: -
j_gene: TRBJ2-5
abundance: -
v_gene: TRBV6-5
CDR3nt: TGTGCCAGTTGGACACCTCCAAGAGAGACCCAGTACTTC
CDR3aa: CASWTPPRETQYF

d_gene: TRBD2
j_gene: TRBJ2-5
abundance: once
v_gene: TRBV5-1
CDR3nt: TGCGCCAGCAGCAGGGACTATGGGTCAGAGACCCAGTACTTC
CDR3aa: CASSRDYGSETQYF

d_gene: -
j_gene: TRBJ2-1
abundance: -
v_gene: TRBV6-6
CDR3nt: TGTGCCAGCAGTTACAGCGGTAGCTCCTACAATGAGCAGTTCTTC
CDR3aa: CASSYSGSSYNEQFF

d_gene: -
j_gene: TRBJ1-1
abundance: -
v_gene: TRBV5-1
CDR3nt: TGCGCCAGCAGCCGCGGTGACAGGCCAATGAACACTGAAGCTTTCTTT
CDR3aa: CASSRGDRPMNTEAFF

d_gene: TRBD2
j_gene: TRBJ2-3
abundance: -
v_gene: TRBV28
CDR3nt: TGTGCCAGCAGCTTAGGACTAGCGACTAGCACAGATACGCAGTATTTT
CDR3aa: CASSLGLATSTDTQYF

d_gene: -
j_gene: TRBJ2-3
abundance: -
v_gene: TRBV28
CDR3nt: TGTGCCAGCAGTTTATTAGCTGGAGGAGATACGCAGTATTTT
CDR3aa: CASSLLAGGDTQYF

d_gene: -
j_gene: TRBJ2-2
abundance: -
v_gene: TRBV6-5
CDR3nt: TGTGCCAGCAGTTACTCGCCGACAGGGAACACCGGGGAGCTGTTTTTT
CDR3aa: CASSYSPTGNTGELFF

d_gene: TRBD1
j_gene: TRBJ2-5
abundance: -
v_gene: TRBV19
CDR3nt: TGTGCCAGTAGCGGACAGGGAAGTTGGCAAGAGACCCAGTACTTC
CDR3aa: CASSGQGSWQETQYF

d_gene: TRBD2
j_gene: TRBJ2-3
abundance: many
v_gene: TRBV5-1
CDR3nt: TGCGCCAGCAGCTTGGTGGGGACTAGCGGATCAGATACGCAGTATTTT
CDR3aa: CASSLVGTSGSDTQYF

d_gene: TRBD1
j_gene: TRBJ2-7
abundance: -
v_gene: TRBV6-5
CDR3nt: TGTGCCAGCAGTTACTACCAGGGGGTAATCTACGAGCAGTACTTC
CDR3aa: CASSYYQGVIYEQYF

d_gene: -
j_gene: TRBJ2-2
abundance: -
v_gene: TRBV13
CDR3nt: TGTGCCAGCAGCTTACCTTTCGGGGAGCTGTTTTTT
CDR3aa: CASSLPFGELFF

d_gene: TRBD2
j_gene: TRBJ2-5
abundance: -
v_gene: TRBV9
CDR3nt: TGTGCCAGCAGCGACCGACTAGCGGGAGGCGGTGAGACCCAGTACTTC
CDR3aa: CASSDRLAGGGETQYF

d_gene: -
j_gene: TRBJ2-7
abundance: once
v_gene: TRBV2
CDR3nt: TGTGCCAGCAGCCCGGAGGTCTACGAGCAGTACTTC
CDR3aa: CASSPEVYEQYF

d_gene: -
j_gene: TRBJ2-5
abundance: -
v_gene: TRBV15
CDR3nt: TGTGCCACCAGCAGAGACCTCCAAGAGACCCAGTACTTC
CDR3aa: CATSRDLQETQYF

d_gene: -
j_gene: TRBJ1-5
abundance: -
v_gene: TRBV15
CDR3nt: TGTGCCACCAGCAGAGGAAAGGACAGAAATAGCAATCAGCCCCAGCATTTT
CDR3aa: CATSRGKDRNSNQPQHF

d_gene: -
j_gene: TRBJ2-1
abundance: once
v_gene: TRBV7-2
CDR3nt: TGTGCCAGCAGCTCCGGGGGTAGCGGAGCCTACAATGAGCAGTTCTTC
CDR3aa: CASSSGGSGAYNEQFF

d_gene: -
j_gene: TRBJ2-7
abundance: -
v_gene: TRBV29-1
CDR3nt: TGCAGCGTGAAACTAGGAGGGTTCTACGAGCAGTACTTC
CDR3aa: CSVKLGGFYEQYF

d_gene: -
j_gene: TRBJ1-5
abundance: -
v_gene: TRBV5-4
CDR3nt: TGTGCCAGCAGCTTGTTTGCTGAGTCGGGCAATCAGCCCCAGCATTTT
CDR3aa: CASSLFAESGNQPQHF

d_gene: -
j_gene: TRBJ2-1
abundance: once
v_gene: TRBV7-3
CDR3nt: TGTGCCAGCAGCTTAATGCAGGGGATGGATGAGCAGTTCTTC
CDR3aa: CASSLMQGMDEQFF

d_gene: -
j_gene: TRBJ1-4
abundance: -
v_gene: TRBV6-5
CDR3nt: TGTGCCAGCAGTAGGGGGTGGACTAATGAAAAACTGTTTTTT
CDR3aa: CASSRGWTNEKLFF

d_gene: -
j_gene: TRBJ1-2
abundance: -
v_gene: TRBV6-1
CDR3nt: TGTGCCAGCAATCGAGACAGAGACTATGGCTACACCTTC
CDR3aa: CASNRDRDYGYTF

d_gene: -
j_gene: TRBJ2-3
abundance: -
v_gene: TRBV5-6
CDR3nt: TGTGCCAGCAGCTTGGACGGGGTCAGCACAGATACGCAGTATTTT
CDR3aa: CASSLDGVSTDTQYF

d_gene: -
j_gene: TRBJ2-3
abundance: -
v_gene: TRBV5-1
CDR3nt: TGCGCCAGCAGCCGCGGGTCCCCCACAGATACGCAGTATTTT
CDR3aa: CASSRGSPTDTQYF

d_gene: TRBD1
j_gene: TRBJ2-7
abundance: -
v_gene: TRBV11-2
CDR3nt: TGTGCCAGCAGCGTTCTCTGGACAGGGGCGTACGAGCAGTACTTC
CDR3aa: CASSVLWTGAYEQYF

d_gene: TRBD1
j_gene: TRBJ2-3
abundance: once
v_gene: TRBV4-3
CDR3nt: TGCGCCAGCAGCCTAAATAATGGACAGGGGGCGGAGTATTTT
CDR3aa: CASSLNNGQGAEYF